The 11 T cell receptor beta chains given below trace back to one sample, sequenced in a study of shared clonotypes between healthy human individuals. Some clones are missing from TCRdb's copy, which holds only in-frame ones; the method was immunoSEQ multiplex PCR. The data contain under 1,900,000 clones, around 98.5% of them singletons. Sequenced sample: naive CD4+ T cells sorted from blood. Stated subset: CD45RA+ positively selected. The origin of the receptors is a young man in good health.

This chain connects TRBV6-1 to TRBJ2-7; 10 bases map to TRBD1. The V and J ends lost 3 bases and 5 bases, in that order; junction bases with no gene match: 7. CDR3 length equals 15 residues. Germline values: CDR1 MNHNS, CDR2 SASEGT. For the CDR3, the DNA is TGTGCCAGCAGTGACCGGGACAGGGGATTTGACGAGCAGTACTTC. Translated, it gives CASSDRDRGFDEQYF.

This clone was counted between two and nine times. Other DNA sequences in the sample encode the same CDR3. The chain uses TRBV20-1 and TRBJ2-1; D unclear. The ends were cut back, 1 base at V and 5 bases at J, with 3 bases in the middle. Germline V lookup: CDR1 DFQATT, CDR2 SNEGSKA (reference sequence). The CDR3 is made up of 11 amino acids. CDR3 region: CSARANNEQFF. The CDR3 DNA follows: TGCAGTGCTAGAGCCAACAATGAGCAGTTCTTC.

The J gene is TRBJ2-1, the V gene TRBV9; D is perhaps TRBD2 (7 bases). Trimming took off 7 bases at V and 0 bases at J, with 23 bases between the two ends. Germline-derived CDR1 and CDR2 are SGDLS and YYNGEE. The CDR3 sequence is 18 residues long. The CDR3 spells CASGGGLAGPPSYNEQFF. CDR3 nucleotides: TGTGCCAGCGGGGGGGGCCTCGCGGGACCTCCCTCCTACAATGAGCAGTTCTTC.

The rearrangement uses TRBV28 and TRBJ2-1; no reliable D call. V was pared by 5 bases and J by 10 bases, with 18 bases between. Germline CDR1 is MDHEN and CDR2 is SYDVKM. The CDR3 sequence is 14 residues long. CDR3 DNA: TGTGCCAGCAGTCTACAGTCCCCGGCTCAGGAGCAGTTCTTC. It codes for CASSLQSPAQEQFF.

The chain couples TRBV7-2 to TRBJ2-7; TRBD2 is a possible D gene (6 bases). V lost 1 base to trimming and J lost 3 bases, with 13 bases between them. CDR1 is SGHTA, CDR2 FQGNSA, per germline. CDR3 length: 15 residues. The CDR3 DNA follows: TGTGCCAGCAGCTTAGACGGGAGTCTCCTCTACGAGCAGTACTTC. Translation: CASSLDGSLLYEQYF.

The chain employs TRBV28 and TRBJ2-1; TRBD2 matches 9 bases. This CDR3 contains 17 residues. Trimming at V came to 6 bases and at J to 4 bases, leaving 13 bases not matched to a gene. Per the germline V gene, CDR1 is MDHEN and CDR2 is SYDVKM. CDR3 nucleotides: TGTGCCAGCAGCCCCCGAATGACTAGCGGAATTTACAATGAGCAGTTCTTC. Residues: CASSPRMTSGIYNEQFF.

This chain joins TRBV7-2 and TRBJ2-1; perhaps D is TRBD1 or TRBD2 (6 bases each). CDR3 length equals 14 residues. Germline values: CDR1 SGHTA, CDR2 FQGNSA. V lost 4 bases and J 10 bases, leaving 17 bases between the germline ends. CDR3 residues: CASSYGGTRTEQFF. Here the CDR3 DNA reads TGTGCCAGCAGCTACGGGGGCACACGGACCGAGCAGTTCTTC.

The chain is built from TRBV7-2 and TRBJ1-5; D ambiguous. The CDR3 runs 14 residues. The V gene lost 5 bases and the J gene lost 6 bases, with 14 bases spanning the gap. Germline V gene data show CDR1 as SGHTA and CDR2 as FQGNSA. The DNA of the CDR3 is TGTGCCAGCAGCCGTGGGGTTTTCGGTCAGCCCCAGCATTTT. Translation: CASSRGVFGQPQHF.

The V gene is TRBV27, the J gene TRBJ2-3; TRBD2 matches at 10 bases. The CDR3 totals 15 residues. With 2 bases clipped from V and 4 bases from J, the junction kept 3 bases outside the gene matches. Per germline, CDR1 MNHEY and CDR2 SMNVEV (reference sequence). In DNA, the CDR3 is TGTGCCAGCAGTTTAATTAGCGGGAGGCCAGATACGCAGTATTTT. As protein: CASSLISGRPDTQYF.

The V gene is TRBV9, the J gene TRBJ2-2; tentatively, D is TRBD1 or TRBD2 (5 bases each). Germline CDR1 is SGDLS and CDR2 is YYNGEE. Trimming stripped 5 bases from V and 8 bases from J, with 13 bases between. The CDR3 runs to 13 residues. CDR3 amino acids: CASSATGLGELFF. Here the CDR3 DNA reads TGTGCCAGCAGTGCCACGGGGCTAGGGGAGCTGTTTTTT.

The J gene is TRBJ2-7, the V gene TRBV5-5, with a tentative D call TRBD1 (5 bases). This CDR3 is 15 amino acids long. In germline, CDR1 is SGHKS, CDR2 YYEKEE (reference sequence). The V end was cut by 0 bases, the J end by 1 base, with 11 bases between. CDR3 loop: CASSLGQGLSYEQYF. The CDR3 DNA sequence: TGTGCCAGCAGCTTGGGGCAGGGCCTTTCCTACGAGCAGTACTTC.